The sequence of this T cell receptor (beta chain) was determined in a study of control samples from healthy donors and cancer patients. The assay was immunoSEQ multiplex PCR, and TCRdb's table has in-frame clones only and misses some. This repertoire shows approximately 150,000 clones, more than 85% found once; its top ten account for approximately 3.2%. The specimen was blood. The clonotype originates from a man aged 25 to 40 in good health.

CDR3 nucleotides: TGCGCCAGCAGCTTGGATGATTCCTACGAGCAGTACTTC. It is translated as CASSLDDSYEQYF. The chain recombines TRBV5-1 with TRBJ2-7; no clear D gene. The CDR3 extends over 13 amino acids. Between the trimmed V and J ends, which lost 0 bases and 1 base, there was a span of 5 bases. Per germline, CDR1 SGHRS and CDR2 YFSETQ.